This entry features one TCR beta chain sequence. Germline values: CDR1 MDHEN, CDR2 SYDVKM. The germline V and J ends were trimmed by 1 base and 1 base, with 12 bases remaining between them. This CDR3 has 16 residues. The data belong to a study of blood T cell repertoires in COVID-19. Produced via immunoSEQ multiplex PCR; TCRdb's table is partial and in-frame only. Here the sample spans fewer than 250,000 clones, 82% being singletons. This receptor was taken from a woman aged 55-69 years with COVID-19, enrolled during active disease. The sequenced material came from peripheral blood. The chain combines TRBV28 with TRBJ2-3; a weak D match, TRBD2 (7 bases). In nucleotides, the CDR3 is TGTGCCAGCAGTTTATCTCGGGGGGCCCGCACAGATACGCAGTATTTT. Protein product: CASSLSRGARTDTQYF. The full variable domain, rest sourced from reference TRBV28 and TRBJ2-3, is DVKVTQSSRYLVKRTGEKVFLECVQDMDHENMFWYRQDPGLGLRLIYFSYDVKMKEKGDIPEGYSVSREKKERFSLILESASTNQTSMYLCASSLSRGARTDTQYFGPGTRLTVL.